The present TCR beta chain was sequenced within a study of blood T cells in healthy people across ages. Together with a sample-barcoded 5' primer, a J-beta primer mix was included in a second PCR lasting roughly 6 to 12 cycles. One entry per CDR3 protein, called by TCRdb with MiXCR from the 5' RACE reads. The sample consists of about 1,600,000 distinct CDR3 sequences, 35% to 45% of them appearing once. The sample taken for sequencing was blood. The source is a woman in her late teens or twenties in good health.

In nucleotides, the CDR3 is TGTGCCAGCAGCCCCGGCGCGGGTCCCTCCTACGAGCAGTACTTC. It specifies CASSPGAGPSYEQYF. The rearrangement uses TRBV3-1 and TRBJ2-7; D perhaps matches TRBD2 (5 bases). The CDR3 runs 15 residues. CDR1 and CDR2 from the germline V gene are LGHDT and YNNKEL (reference sequence). The V end was cut by 4 bases, the J end by 0 bases, with 13 bases between.